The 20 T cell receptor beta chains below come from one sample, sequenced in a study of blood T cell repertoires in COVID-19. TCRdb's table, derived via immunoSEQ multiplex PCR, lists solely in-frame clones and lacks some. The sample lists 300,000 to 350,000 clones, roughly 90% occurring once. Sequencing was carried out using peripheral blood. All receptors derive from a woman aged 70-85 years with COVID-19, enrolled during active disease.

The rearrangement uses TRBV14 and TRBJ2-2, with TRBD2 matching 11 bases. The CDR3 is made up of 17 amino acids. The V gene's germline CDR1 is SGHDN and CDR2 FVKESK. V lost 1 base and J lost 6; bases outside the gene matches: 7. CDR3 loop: CASSQASLAGGSGELFF. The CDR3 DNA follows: TGTGCCAGCAGCCAAGCGAGTCTAGCGGGGGGATCCGGGGAGCTGTTTTTT.

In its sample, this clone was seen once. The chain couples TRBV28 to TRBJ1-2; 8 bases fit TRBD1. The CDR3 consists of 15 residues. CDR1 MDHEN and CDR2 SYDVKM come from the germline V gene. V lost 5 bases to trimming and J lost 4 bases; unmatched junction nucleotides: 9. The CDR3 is CASSRPGQVFYGYTF. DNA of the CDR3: TGTGCCAGCAGTCGCCCGGGACAGGTTTTCTATGGCTACACCTTC.

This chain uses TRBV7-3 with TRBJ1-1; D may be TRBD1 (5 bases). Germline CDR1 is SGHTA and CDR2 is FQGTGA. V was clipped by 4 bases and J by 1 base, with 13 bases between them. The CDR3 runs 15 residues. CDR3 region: CASSSLGAPNTEAFF. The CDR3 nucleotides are TGTGCCAGCAGCTCTTTAGGGGCCCCGAACACTGAAGCTTTCTTT. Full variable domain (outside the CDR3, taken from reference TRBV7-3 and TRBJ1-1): GAGVSQTPSNKVTEKGKYVELRCDPISGHTALYWYRQSLGQGPEFLIYFQGTGAADDSGLPNDRFFAVRPEGSVSTLKIQRTERGDSAVYLCASSSLGAPNTEAFFGQGTRLTVV.

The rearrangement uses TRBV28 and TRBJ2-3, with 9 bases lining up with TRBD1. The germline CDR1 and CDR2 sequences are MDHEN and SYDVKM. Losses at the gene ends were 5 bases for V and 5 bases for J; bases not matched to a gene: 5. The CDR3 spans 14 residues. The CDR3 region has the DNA TGTGCCAGCAGTCCACAGGGGGCTGAAGATACGCAGTATTTT. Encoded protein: CASSPQGAEDTQYF.

In DNA form, the CDR3 reads TGTGCCAGCAGTTTGGAACCTTGGCCTGGGGCCGATAATTCACCCCTCCACTTT. Its protein is CASSLEPWPGADNSPLHF. The V gene is TRBV6-2 or TRBV6-3, the J gene TRBJ1-6, with D possibly being TRBD1 (5 bases). V dropped 4 bases and J dropped 5 bases, with 21 bases sitting between them. The germline V gene has CDR1 MNHEY and CDR2 SVGEGT. The CDR3 covers 18 residues.

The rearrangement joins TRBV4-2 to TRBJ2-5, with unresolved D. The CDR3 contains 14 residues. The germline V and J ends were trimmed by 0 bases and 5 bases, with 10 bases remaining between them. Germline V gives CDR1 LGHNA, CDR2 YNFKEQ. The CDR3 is CASSQEPTRETQYF. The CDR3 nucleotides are TGTGCCAGCAGCCAAGAACCCACCAGGGAGACCCAGTACTTC.

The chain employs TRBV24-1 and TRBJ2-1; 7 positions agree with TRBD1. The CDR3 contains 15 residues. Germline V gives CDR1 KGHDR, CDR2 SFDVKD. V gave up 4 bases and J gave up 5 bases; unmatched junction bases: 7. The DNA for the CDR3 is TGTGCCACCAGTGACCCGGGACAGCCAGACAATGAGCAGTTCTTC. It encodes CATSDPGQPDNEQFF.

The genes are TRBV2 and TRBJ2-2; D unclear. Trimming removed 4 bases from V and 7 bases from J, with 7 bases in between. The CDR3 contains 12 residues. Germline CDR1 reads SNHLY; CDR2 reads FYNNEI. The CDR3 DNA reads TGTGCCAGCAGTGGTTCCGGCGGGGAGCTGTTTTTT. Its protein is CASSGSGGELFF. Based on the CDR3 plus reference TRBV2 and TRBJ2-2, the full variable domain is EPEVTQTPSHQVTQMGQEVILRCVPISNHLYFYWYRQILGQKVEFLVSFYNNEISEKSEIFDDQFSVERPDGSNFTLKIRSTKLEDSAMYFCASSGSGGELFFGEGSRLTVL.

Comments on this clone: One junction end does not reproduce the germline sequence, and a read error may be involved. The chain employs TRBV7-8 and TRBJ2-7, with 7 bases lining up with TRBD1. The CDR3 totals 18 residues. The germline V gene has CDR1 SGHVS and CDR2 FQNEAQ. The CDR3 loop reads CASSLPGRGLGFSHEQYF. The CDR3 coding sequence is TGTGCCAGCAGCCTGCCGGGCAGGGGGTTGGGCTTCTCCCACGAGCAGTACTTC.

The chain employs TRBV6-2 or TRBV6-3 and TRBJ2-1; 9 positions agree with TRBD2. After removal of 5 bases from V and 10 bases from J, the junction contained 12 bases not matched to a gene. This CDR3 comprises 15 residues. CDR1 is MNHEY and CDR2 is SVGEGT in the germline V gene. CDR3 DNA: TGTGCCAGCAGTCTCTGGCGGGGGGGCCGAGGGGAGCAGTTCTTC. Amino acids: CASSLWRGGRGEQFF.

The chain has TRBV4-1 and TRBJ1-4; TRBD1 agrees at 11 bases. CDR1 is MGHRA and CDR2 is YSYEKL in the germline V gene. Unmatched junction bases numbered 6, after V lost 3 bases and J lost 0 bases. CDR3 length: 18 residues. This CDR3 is CASSQRTGGGPTNEKLFF. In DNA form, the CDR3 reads TGCGCCAGCAGCCAGCGGACAGGGGGCGGCCCAACTAATGAAAAACTGTTTTTT.

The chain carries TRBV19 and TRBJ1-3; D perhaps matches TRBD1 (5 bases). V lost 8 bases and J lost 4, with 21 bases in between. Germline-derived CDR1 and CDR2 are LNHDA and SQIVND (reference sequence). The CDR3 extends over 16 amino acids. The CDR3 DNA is TGTGCCAGTTCAACCCCAACGGGGGGTGGAGGAAACACCATATATTTT. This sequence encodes CASSTPTGGGGNTIYF.

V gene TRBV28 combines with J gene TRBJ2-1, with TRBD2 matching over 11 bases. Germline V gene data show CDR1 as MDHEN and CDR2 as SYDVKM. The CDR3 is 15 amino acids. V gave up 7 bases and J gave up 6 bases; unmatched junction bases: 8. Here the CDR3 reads CASNLGTSGTNEQFF. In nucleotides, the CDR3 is TGTGCCAGCAATTTGGGGACTAGCGGAACCAATGAGCAGTTCTTC.

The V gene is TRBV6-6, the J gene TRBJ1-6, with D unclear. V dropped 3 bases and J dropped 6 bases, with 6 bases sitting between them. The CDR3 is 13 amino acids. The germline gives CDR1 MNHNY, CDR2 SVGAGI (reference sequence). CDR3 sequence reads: CASSYVSNSPLHF. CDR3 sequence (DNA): TGTGCCAGCAGTTATGTCAGTAATTCACCCCTCCACTTT.

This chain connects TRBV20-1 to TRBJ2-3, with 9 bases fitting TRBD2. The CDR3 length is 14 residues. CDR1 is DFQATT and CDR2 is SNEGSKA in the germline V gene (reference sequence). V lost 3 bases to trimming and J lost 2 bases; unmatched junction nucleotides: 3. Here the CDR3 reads CSASTSGPTDTQYF. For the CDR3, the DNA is TGCAGTGCTAGTACTAGCGGGCCCACAGATACGCAGTATTTT.

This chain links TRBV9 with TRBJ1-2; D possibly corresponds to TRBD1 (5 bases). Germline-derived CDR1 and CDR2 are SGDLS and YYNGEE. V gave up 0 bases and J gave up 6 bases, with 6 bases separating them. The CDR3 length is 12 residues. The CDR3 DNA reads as TGTGCCAGCAGCGTAGGCAGGGATGGCTACACCTTC. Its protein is CASSVGRDGYTF.

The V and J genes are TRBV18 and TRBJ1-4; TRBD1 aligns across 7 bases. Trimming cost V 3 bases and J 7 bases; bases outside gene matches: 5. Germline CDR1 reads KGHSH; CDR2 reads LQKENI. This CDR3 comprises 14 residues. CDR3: CASSPGAGGEKLFF. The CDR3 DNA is TGTGCCAGCTCACCGGGGGCAGGGGGTGAAAAACTGTTTTTT.

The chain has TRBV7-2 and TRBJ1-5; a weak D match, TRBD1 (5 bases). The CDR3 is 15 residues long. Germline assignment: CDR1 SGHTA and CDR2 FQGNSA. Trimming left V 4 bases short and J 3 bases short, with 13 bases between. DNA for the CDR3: TGTGCCAGCAGCTCGACGTGGGGCTCCAATCAGCCCCAGCATTTT. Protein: CASSSTWGSNQPQHF.

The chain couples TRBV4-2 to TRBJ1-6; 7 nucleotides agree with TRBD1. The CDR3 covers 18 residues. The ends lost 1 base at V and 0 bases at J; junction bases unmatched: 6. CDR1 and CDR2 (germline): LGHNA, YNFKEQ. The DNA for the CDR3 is TGTGCCAGCAGCCAAGTCTTCAGGGGGAGCTCCTATAATTCACCCCTCCACTTT. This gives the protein CASSQVFRGSSYNSPLHF.

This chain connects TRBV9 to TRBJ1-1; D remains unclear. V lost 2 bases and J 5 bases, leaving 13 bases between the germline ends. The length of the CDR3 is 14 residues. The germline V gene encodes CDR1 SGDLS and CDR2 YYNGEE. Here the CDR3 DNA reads TGTGCCAGCAGCGTGGTGATCCAGGAAACTGAAGCTTTCTTT. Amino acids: CASSVVIQETEAFF.